The 10 T cell receptor beta chains below all came from one sample that was sequenced in a study of T cell responses to AZD1222 COVID-19 vaccine. TCRdb's copy holds only in-frame clones and misses some; the assay was immunoSEQ multiplex PCR. There are approximately 150,000 clones in the sample; about 90% occur only once, and less than 2% lies in the top ten. The sample here was peripheral blood, taken 28 days after the second AZD1222 dose. These receptors were collected from an adult who received the AZD1222 COVID-19 vaccine.

This clone was picked up a small number of times. This rearrangement joins TRBV5-4 to TRBJ1-1, with 7 bases identical to TRBD1. J was trimmed by 4 bases and V by 4 bases; bases with no gene match: 7. The CDR3 is made up of 14 amino acids. The germline V gene has CDR1 SGHNT and CDR2 YYREEE (reference sequence). This CDR3 is CASSPRQGITEAFF. CDR3 nucleotides: TGTGCCAGCAGCCCCCGACAGGGTATCACTGAAGCTTTCTTT.

This chain joins TRBV12-3 or TRBV12-4 and TRBJ2-7, with a tentative D call TRBD2 (6 bases). There are 12 residues in the CDR3. Between the trimmed V and J ends, which lost 5 bases and 3 bases, there was a span of 8 bases. The CDR3 protein is CASSGGLYEQYF. CDR3 nucleotides: TGTGCCAGCAGTGGGGGACTCTACGAGCAGTACTTC.

The chain employs TRBV9 and TRBJ1-6; TRBD1 might be the D (5 bases). The germline CDR1 and CDR2 sequences are SGDLS and YYNGEE. Trimming left V 1 base short and J 5 bases short, with 10 bases between. The CDR3 extends over 15 amino acids. The CDR3 DNA reads as TGTGCCAGCAGCGTAAGGGGCTTCGATAATTCACCCCTCCACTTT. Translated, it gives CASSVRGFDNSPLHF.

The chain couples TRBV30 to TRBJ1-2, with a tentative D call TRBD1 (5 bases). V was trimmed by 3 bases and J by 2 bases, leaving 16 bases between them. The CDR3 extends over 15 amino acids. Germline V gene data show CDR1 as GTSNPN and CDR2 as SVGIG (reference sequence). This CDR3 reads CAWSVPQGRNYGYTF. The DNA for the CDR3 is TGTGCCTGGAGCGTTCCCCAGGGTCGGAACTATGGCTACACCTTC.

The rearrangement uses TRBV6-5 and TRBJ1-2, with TRBD1 as a possible D gene (5 bases). The CDR3 totals 14 residues. In germline, CDR1 is MNHEY, CDR2 SVGAGI. Trimming pared 6 bases from V and 4 bases from J, leaving 15 bases between. The chain's CDR3 is CASSPPGGTYGYTF. CDR3 sequence (DNA): TGTGCCAGCAGCCCCCCCGGGGGGACCTATGGCTACACCTTC.

This rearrangement joins TRBV29-1 to TRBJ2-2; D gene unclear. The length of the CDR3 is 15 residues. Germline V gene data show CDR1 as SQVTM and CDR2 as ANQGSEA. V dropped 0 bases and J dropped 0 bases, with 8 bases sitting between them. The CDR3 region is CSVEDATSNTGELFF. Written as DNA, the CDR3 is TGCAGCGTTGAAGACGCGACATCGAACACCGGGGAGCTGTTTTTT.

This clone was seen only once. V gene TRBV19 combines with J gene TRBJ1-1, with D unresolved. In germline, CDR1 is LNHDA, CDR2 SQIVND (reference sequence). The CDR3 covers 13 residues. Trimming removed 6 bases at V and 1 base at J, with 9 bases between. The CDR3, as DNA: TGTGCCAGTAGCGTACAGCAGAACACTGAAGCTTTCTTT. Residues: CASSVQQNTEAFF.

J is TRBJ2-2 and V is TRBV7-3; 11 positions agree with TRBD2. Germline CDR1 and CDR2: SGHTA and FQGTGA. Germline trimming cut 0 bases from V and 2 bases from J; bases unmatched to any gene: 2. The CDR3 spans 17 residues. In nucleotides, the CDR3 is TGTGCCAGCAGCTTAACGGGACTAGCGGAAAACACCGGGGAGCTGTTTTTT. Amino acid sequence: CASSLTGLAENTGELFF. The whole variable domain, filled in from reference TRBV7-3 and TRBJ2-2, reads GAGVSQTPSNKVTEKGKYVELRCDPISGHTALYWYRQSLGQGPEFLIYFQGTGAADDSGLPNDRFFAVRPEGSVSTLKIQRTERGDSAVYLCASSLTGLAENTGELFFGEGSRLTVL.

The rearrangement uses TRBV4-3 and TRBJ1-2; possibly TRBD1 for D (6 bases). Deletions cut 2 bases from V and 4 bases from J, with 20 bases between. Germline loops: CDR1 LGHNA, CDR2 YSLEER. The CDR3 runs to 17 residues. CDR3 sequence: CASSQMRSKTGTYGYTF. DNA for the CDR3: TGCGCCAGCAGCCAAATGAGGTCCAAAACAGGGACCTATGGCTACACCTTC.

This sequence joins TRBV6-5 and TRBJ1-6; 9 bases are a match to TRBD1. The V gene end was trimmed by 2 bases and the J gene end by 6 bases; junction bases not matched to a gene: 2. The CDR3 spans 15 residues. CDR1 and CDR2 (germline): MNHEY, SVGAGI. CDR3: CASSYGTGFNSPLHF. The CDR3 DNA reads as TGTGCCAGCAGTTACGGGACAGGGTTTAATTCACCCCTCCACTTT.